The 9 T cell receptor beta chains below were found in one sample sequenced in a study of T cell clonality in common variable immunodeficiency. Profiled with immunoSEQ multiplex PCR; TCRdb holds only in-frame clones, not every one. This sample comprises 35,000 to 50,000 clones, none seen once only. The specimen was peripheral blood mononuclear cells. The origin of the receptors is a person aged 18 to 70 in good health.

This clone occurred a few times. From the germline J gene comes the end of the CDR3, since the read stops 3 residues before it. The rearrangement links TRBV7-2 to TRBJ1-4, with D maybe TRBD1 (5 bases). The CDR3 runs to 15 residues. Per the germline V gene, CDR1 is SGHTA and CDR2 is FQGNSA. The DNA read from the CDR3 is TGTGCCAGCAGCTTTTTTCAGGGTGGTAATTCACCA. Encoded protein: CASSFFQGGNSP. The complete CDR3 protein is CASSFFQGGNSPLFF.

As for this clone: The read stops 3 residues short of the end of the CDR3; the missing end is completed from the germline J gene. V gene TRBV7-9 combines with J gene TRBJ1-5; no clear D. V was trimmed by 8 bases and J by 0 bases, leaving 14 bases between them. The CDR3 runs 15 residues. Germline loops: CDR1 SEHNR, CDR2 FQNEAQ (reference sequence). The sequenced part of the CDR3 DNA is TGTGCCAGCTATTCAGGCGCTTATAGCAATCAGCCC. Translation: CASYSGAYSNQP. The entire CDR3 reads CASYSGAYSNQPQHF.

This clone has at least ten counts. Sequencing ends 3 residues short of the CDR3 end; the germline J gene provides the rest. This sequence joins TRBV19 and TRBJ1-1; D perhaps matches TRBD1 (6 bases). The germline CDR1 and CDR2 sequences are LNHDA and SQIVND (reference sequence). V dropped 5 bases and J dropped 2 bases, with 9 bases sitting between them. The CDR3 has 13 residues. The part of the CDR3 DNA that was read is TGTGCCAGTAGTTTACAGGGTAACACTGAA. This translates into CASSLQGNTE. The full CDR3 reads CASSLQGNTEAFF.

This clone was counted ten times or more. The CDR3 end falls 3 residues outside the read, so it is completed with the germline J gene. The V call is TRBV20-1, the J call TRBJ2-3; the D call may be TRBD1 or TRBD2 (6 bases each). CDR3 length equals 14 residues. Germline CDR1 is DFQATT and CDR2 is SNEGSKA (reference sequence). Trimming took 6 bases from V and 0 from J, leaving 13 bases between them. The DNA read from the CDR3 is TGCAGTGCCCGCGGGACACTAAGCACAGATACG. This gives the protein CSARGTLSTDT. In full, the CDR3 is CSARGTLSTDTQYF.

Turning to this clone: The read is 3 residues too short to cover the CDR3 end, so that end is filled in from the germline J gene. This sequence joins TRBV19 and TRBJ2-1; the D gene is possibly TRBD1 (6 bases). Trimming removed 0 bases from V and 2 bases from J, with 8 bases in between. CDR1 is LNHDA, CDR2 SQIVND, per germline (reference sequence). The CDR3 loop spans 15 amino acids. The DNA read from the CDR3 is TGTGCCAGTAGTATAGACAGGGGCCCCTACAATGAG. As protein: CASSIDRGPYNE. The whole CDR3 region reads CASSIDRGPYNEQFF.

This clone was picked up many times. The sequenced CDR3 bases are TGTGCCAGCAGTGCACAGGGGGCAGCCTACGAG. The encoded protein is CASSAQGAAYE. The entire CDR3 protein reads CASSAQGAAYEQYF. This chain links TRBV28 with TRBJ2-7; 9 positions agree with TRBD1. The read ends 3 residues early relative to the CDR3; the germline J gene fills the gap. The CDR3 runs 14 residues. Germline assignment: CDR1 MDHEN and CDR2 SYDVKM. Trimming removed 5 bases from V and 2 bases from J; junction bases left unmatched: 4.

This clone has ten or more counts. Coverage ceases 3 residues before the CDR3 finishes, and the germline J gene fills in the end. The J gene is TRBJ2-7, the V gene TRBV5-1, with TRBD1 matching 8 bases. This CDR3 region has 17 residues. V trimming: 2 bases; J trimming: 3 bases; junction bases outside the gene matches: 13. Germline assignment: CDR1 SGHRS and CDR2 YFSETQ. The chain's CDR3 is CASSLDPTGTGYYEQYF. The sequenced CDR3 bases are TGCGCCAGCAGCTTAGACCCCACCGGGACAGGCTACTACGAG.

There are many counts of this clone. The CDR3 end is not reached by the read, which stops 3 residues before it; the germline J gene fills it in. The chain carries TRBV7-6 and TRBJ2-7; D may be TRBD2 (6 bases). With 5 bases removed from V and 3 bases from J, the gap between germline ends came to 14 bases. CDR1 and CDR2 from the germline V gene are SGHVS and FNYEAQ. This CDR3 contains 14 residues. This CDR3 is CASSPSATDYEQYF. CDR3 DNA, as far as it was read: TGTGCCAGCAGCCCTAGCGCGACCGACTACGAG.

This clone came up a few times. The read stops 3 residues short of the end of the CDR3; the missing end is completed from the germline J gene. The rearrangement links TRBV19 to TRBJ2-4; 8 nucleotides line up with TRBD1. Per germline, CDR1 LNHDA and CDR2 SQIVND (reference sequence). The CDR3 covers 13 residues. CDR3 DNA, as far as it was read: TGTGCCAGTAGTCCAGGGACAGGTGATGGT. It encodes CASSPGTGDG. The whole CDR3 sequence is CASSPGTGDGQYF.